Presented here are 30 T cell receptor beta chains from one specimen sequenced in a study of T cells in Graves' hyperthyroidism and ophthalmopathy. The TCR beta CDR3 regions underwent amplification using RNA transcripts as the source. Primed by the HTBI set, a first-round RT-PCR was run on the TCR CDR3. TCRdb passed the multiplex PCR reads through MiXCR, listing each CDR3 protein once. The sample includes 370,000 or so distinct CDR3 sequences, around 16% of them seen just once. What was sequenced was blood. Source of these receptors: a woman under 30 with Graves' hyperthyroidism that later progressed to Graves' ophthalmopathy.

This clonotype was observed a few times. V gene TRBV30 combines with J gene TRBJ1-5; 7 nucleotides match TRBD1. V shed 5 bases, J shed 2 bases, and the junction held 3 bases outside the gene matches. The CDR3 is 13 amino acids. Germline CDR1 reads GTSNPN; CDR2 reads SVGIG (reference sequence). CDR3 residues: CAWAGTGNQPQHF. Written as DNA, the CDR3 is TGTGCCTGGGCCGGGACAGGCAATCAGCCCCAGCATTTT.

The chain employs TRBV11-3 and TRBJ2-7; possibly TRBD2 for D (5 bases). This CDR3 region has 20 residues. V was pared by 5 bases and J by 1 base, with 30 bases between. Looked up from germline, CDR1 is SGHNT and CDR2 is YENEEA. The CDR3 DNA reads TGTGCCAGCAGCCCGAAACTTGGACCCTGGCACCAGAGGGATTCCTACGAGCAGTACTTC. Its translation is CASSPKLGPWHQRDSYEQYF.

The chain recombines TRBV5-4 with TRBJ2-5, with TRBD1 matching 8 bases. This CDR3 contains 17 residues. V dropped 4 bases and J dropped 4; count of bases not matched to a gene: 15. Germline loops: CDR1 SGHNT, CDR2 YYREEE (reference sequence). Written as DNA, the CDR3 is TGTGCCAGCAGCGAAAGGGGGCAGGGGGCGCGGGGAGAGACCCAGTACTTC. Protein sequence: CASSERGQGARGETQYF.

The chain carries TRBV9 and TRBJ1-1, with 8 nucleotides matching TRBD1. CDR1 is SGDLS and CDR2 is YYNGEE in the germline V gene. CDR3 size: 14 residues. V shed 4 bases and J 2 bases; nucleotides not matched to a gene: 4. Here the CDR3 reads CASSKTGVNTEAFF. CDR3 nucleotides: TGTGCCAGCAGCAAGACAGGGGTAAACACTGAAGCTTTCTTT.

To note about this clonotype: A clone one base away is much larger, so this may be a read error. This chain joins TRBV15 and TRBJ2-3; D may be TRBD2 (6 bases). Trimming left V 6 bases short and J 0 bases short, with 19 bases between. Germline values: CDR1 LNHNV, CDR2 YYDKDF (reference sequence). The CDR3 contains 17 residues. Written as DNA, the CDR3 is TGTGCCACCAGTCCGGGACTGGGGTACGGGAGCACAGATACGCAGTATTTT. Protein sequence: CATSPGLGYGSTDTQYF.

This sequence joins TRBV10-3 and TRBJ2-3; D gene uncertain. This CDR3 has 15 residues. The V gene lost 0 bases and the J gene lost 2 bases, with 9 bases spanning the gap. In germline, CDR1 is ENHRY, CDR2 SYGVKD. CDR3 coding DNA: TGTGCCATCAGTGAGTCCAGAACCTCCACAGATACGCAGTATTTT. Translated, it gives CAISESRTSTDTQYF.

Points on this clonotype: Being one base from a much bigger clone, this may be a read error. The chain links TRBV28 to TRBJ2-7; TRBD1 or TRBD2 may be the D gene (6 bases each). In germline, CDR1 is MDHEN, CDR2 SYDVKM. The CDR3 runs 14 residues. Trimming removed 8 bases at V and 4 bases at J, with 18 bases between. The CDR3 DNA sequence: TGTGCCAGCGGACTCGGGGGCCGGATTTACGAGCAGTACTTC. Translated, it gives CASGLGGRIYEQYF.

This clonotype was counted ten times or more. This chain joins TRBV7-9 and TRBJ1-4; D is unclear. The CDR3 length is 16 residues. The V end was cut by 0 bases, the J end by 4 bases, with 12 bases between. Germline assignment: CDR1 SEHNR and CDR2 FQNEAQ (reference sequence). The CDR3 region has the DNA TGTGCCAGCAGCTTAGCTGCCGAGGGTGTTAATGAAAAACTGTTTTTT. It translates to CASSLAAEGVNEKLFF.

This clonotype occurred many times. Written as DNA, the CDR3 is TGTGCCAGCAGCCAAGGGAGGGACACTTATGGCTACACCTTC. Translating gives CASSQGRDTYGYTF. The chain employs TRBV3-1 and TRBJ1-2; a weak D match, TRBD1 (6 bases). This CDR3 is built from 14 residues. V was shortened by 1 base and J by 5 bases, with 11 bases between the two germline ends. Germline CDR1 LGHDT, CDR2 YNNKEL (reference sequence).

The table lists this clonotype with a few counts. The chain recombines TRBV7-2 with TRBJ2-1; 7 bases map to TRBD1. The junction had 8 bases not matched to a gene; V was cut back by 2 bases and J by 4 bases. Germline V CDR1 and CDR2: SGHTA, FQGNSA. The CDR3 length is 16 residues. The CDR3 region is CASSLNVGQPYNEQFF. CDR3 sequence (DNA): TGTGCCAGCAGCTTAAACGTGGGACAGCCTTACAATGAGCAGTTCTTC.

The sample holds many counts of this clonotype. The chain uses TRBV6-5 and TRBJ1-1; 7 bases are shared with TRBD1. The ends lost 0 bases at V and 3 bases at J; junction bases unmatched: 7. The CDR3 runs to 16 residues. CDR1 is MNHEY, CDR2 SVGAGI, per germline. CDR3 region: CASSYSLSQGDTEAFF. CDR3 nucleotide sequence: TGTGCCAGCAGTTACTCCCTTTCGCAGGGGGACACTGAAGCTTTCTTT.

This clonotype was observed a few times. The chain combines TRBV20-1 with TRBJ2-7; 8 nucleotides line up with TRBD2. The CDR3 sequence is 16 residues long. The germline V gene encodes CDR1 DFQATT and CDR2 SNEGSKA (reference sequence). V gave up 4 bases and J gave up 2 bases; unmatched junction bases: 13. DNA of the CDR3: TGCAGTGCTAAACCCAACAGACTAGCGAAGACCTACGAGCAGTACTTC. Translating it yields CSAKPNRLAKTYEQYF.

The rearrangement links TRBV7-2 to TRBJ2-7, with 10 bases identical to TRBD2. From germline, CDR1 is SGHTA and CDR2 FQGNSA. The CDR3 contains 16 residues. With V trimmed by 1 base and J by 2 bases, 5 bases remained unmatched. Written as DNA, the CDR3 is TGTGCCAGCAGCTTAGTGGGGACTAGCGCGACCTACGAGCAGTACTTC. It yields the protein CASSLVGTSATYEQYF.

This clonotype showed up just once. V usage is TRBV3-1 and J usage is TRBJ2-3; the match to TRBD2 covers 11 bases. Trimming cost V 0 bases and J 5 bases; bases outside gene matches: 4. Germline CDR1 and CDR2: LGHDT and YNNKEL (reference sequence). This CDR3 has 16 residues. CDR3 sequence: CASSQDWLAGGDTQYF. As DNA, the CDR3 is TGTGCCAGCAGCCAAGACTGGCTAGCGGGAGGAGATACGCAGTATTTT.

V gene TRBV10-3 combines with J gene TRBJ2-3, with TRBD2 identical over 7 bases. The V gene end was trimmed by 0 bases and the J gene end by 6 bases; junction bases not matched to a gene: 12. The CDR3 has 17 amino acids. Per the germline V gene, CDR1 is ENHRY and CDR2 is SYGVKD. The CDR3 sequence: CAISESNSGGRVDTQYF. CDR3 DNA: TGTGCCATCAGTGAGTCGAATTCAGGCGGGAGAGTGGATACGCAGTATTTT.

V usage is TRBV5-1 and J usage is TRBJ2-1; 7 nucleotides line up with TRBD1. Trimming took 3 bases from V and 6 from J; bases not matched to a gene: 3. The length of the CDR3 is 13 residues. Germline V CDR1 and CDR2: SGHRS, YFSETQ. This chain's CDR3 is CASSSRTGNEQFF. The CDR3 nucleotides read TGCGCCAGCAGCTCCCGGACAGGCAATGAGCAGTTCTTC.

The sample holds many counts of this clonotype. The chain combines TRBV28 with TRBJ2-1; tentatively, D is TRBD1 (6 bases). The germline V gene has CDR1 MDHEN and CDR2 SYDVKM. V lost 3 bases and J lost 10, with 19 bases in between. The CDR3 covers 15 residues. The CDR3 DNA is TGTGCCAGCAGTTTGACTCAGGGGACCTTGGGAGAGCAGTTCTTC. Its protein is CASSLTQGTLGEQFF.

At least ten counts were recorded for this clonotype. CDR3 sequence: CSARGTSGTDTQYF. In DNA, the CDR3 is TGCAGTGCTAGAGGGACTAGCGGCACAGATACGCAGTATTTT. This sequence joins TRBV20-1 and TRBJ2-3, with 9 positions matching TRBD2. The ends lost 1 base at V and 1 base at J; junction bases unmatched: 0. Per germline, CDR1 DFQATT and CDR2 SNEGSKA (reference sequence). The CDR3 covers 14 residues.

The chain joins TRBV4-1 to TRBJ1-2; 7 positions agree with TRBD1. Germline values: CDR1 MGHRA, CDR2 YSYEKL. This CDR3 region has 17 residues. V dropped 2 bases and J dropped 5; count of bases not matched to a gene: 14. CDR3 sequence (DNA): TGCGCCAGCAGCCAACCCGTATTAACAGGGGTCGGGTATGGCTACACCTTC. Translated, it gives CASSQPVLTGVGYGYTF.

The chain recombines TRBV15 with TRBJ2-5; 7 bases fit TRBD2. Germline loops: CDR1 LNHNV, CDR2 YYDKDF (reference sequence). V shed 2 bases, J shed 1 base, and the junction held 1 base outside the gene matches. This CDR3 has 14 residues. Here the CDR3 DNA reads TGTGCCACCAGCAGAAGCGGGGTCCAAGAGACCCAGTACTTC. This codes for CATSRSGVQETQYF.

This clonotype was seen ten or more times. The chain recombines TRBV6-2 or TRBV6-3 with TRBJ2-7; the match to TRBD2 covers 8 bases. Germline CDR1 is MNHEY and CDR2 is SVGEGT. J lost 5 bases, V lost 3 bases, and 6 bases had no gene match. This CDR3 contains 14 residues. The DNA for the CDR3 is TGTGCCAGCAGTTATAGCGGGAATTTGGACGAGCAGTACTTC. Its translation is CASSYSGNLDEQYF.

A word on this clonotype: One end of the junction does not line up with germline, which may come from a read error. V and J are TRBV5-1 and TRBJ1-2; TRBD1 agrees at 8 bases. The CDR3 has 12 amino acids. The germline CDR1 and CDR2 sequences are SGHRS and YFSETQ. The CDR3 DNA is TGCGCCAGCAGCCAACAGGGGGATGGCTCCACCTTC. This encodes CASSQQGDGSTF.

This clonotype was observed at least ten times. V gene TRBV28 combines with J gene TRBJ2-3; the match to TRBD2 covers 9 bases. The CDR3 is made up of 15 amino acids. Germline V gene data show CDR1 as MDHEN and CDR2 as SYDVKM. Germline trimming cut 2 bases from V and 3 bases from J; bases unmatched to any gene: 3. In DNA form, the CDR3 reads TGTGCCAGCAGTTTAATCGGACTAGCGACAGATACGCAGTATTTT. Amino acid sequence: CASSLIGLATDTQYF.

This clonotype was counted many times. The chain joins TRBV20-1 to TRBJ2-5; D is possibly TRBD1 (5 bases). Germline CDR1 and CDR2: DFQATT and SNEGSKA (reference sequence). This CDR3 has 13 residues. Trimming took 2 bases from V and 3 from J, leaving 10 bases between them. The CDR3 DNA follows: TGCAGTGCTAGACAGGGATCAAAAGAGACCCAGTACTTC. It is translated as CSARQGSKETQYF.

This clonotype has more than one count but fewer than ten. The chain recombines TRBV5-1 with TRBJ2-5; 9 positions match TRBD1. V was clipped by 3 bases and J by 5 bases; unmatched bases: 8. Germline CDR1 reads SGHRS; CDR2 reads YFSETQ. This CDR3 is built from 15 residues. As DNA, the CDR3 is TGCGCCAGCAGCTACTCGTACAGGGGGCCGGAGACCCAGTACTTC. Translation gives CASSYSYRGPETQYF.

The rearrangement links TRBV7-2 to TRBJ2-3; TRBD1 aligns across 9 bases. Trimming took 4 bases from V and 4 from J; bases not matched to a gene: 6. From germline, CDR1 is SGHTA and CDR2 FQGNSA. CDR3 length equals 15 residues. CDR3 sequence: CASSYRDRAPDTQYF. The CDR3 nucleotides read TGTGCCAGCAGCTACCGGGACAGGGCCCCAGATACGCAGTATTTT.

This clonotype has a count of ten or more. The genes are TRBV6-6 and TRBJ2-7; D is uncertain. V was clipped by 2 bases and J by 5 bases, with 19 bases between them. CDR3 length: 16 amino acids. The germline V gene has CDR1 MNHNY and CDR2 SVGAGI (reference sequence). The chain's CDR3 is CASSYPPGRQLNEQYF. The CDR3 DNA reads as TGTGCCAGCAGTTACCCACCCGGGCGGCAGCTCAACGAGCAGTACTTC.

The chain carries TRBV12-3 or TRBV12-4 and TRBJ2-2, with 8 nucleotides matching TRBD1. J was trimmed by 0 bases and V by 3 bases; bases with no gene match: 9. This CDR3 is 18 amino acids long. In DNA form, the CDR3 reads TGTGCCAGCAGTTTGCGGGACAGGAAAACCCCGAACACCGGGGAGCTGTTTTTT. It is translated as CASSLRDRKTPNTGELFF.

This clonotype was counted ten times or more. The rearrangement uses TRBV28 and TRBJ1-1, with D unclear. Germline V lookup: CDR1 MDHEN, CDR2 SYDVKM. Trimming pared 2 bases from V and 0 bases from J, leaving 13 bases between. This CDR3 has 16 residues. The DNA of the CDR3 is TGTGCCAGCAGTTTAATTGCCAGATTAGTGAACACTGAAGCTTTCTTT. Encoded protein: CASSLIARLVNTEAFF.

This clonotype was seen only a few times. The V call is TRBV18, the J call TRBJ2-7, with D tentatively TRBD1 (6 bases). With 2 bases removed from V and 3 bases from J, the gap between germline ends came to 14 bases. This CDR3 has 15 residues. Per germline, CDR1 KGHSH and CDR2 LQKENI. In DNA form, the CDR3 reads TGTGCCAGCTCACCATCCGGGACACCTAACTACGAGCAGTACTTC. Its protein product is CASSPSGTPNYEQYF. The entire variable domain, with the rest obtained from reference TRBV18 and TRBJ2-7, is as follows: NAGVMQNPRHLVRRRGQEARLRCSPMKGHSHVYWYRQLPEEGLKFMVYLQKENIIDESGMPKERFSAEFPKEGPSILRIQQVVRGDSAAYFCASSPSGTPNYEQYFGPGTRLTVT.